The T cell receptor beta chain described here comes from a study of blood T cell repertoires in COVID-19. TCRdb's table, derived via immunoSEQ multiplex PCR, lists solely in-frame clones and lacks some. The sample includes a few hundred thousand clones, roughly 90% of them seen just once. Germline V gene lookup returns CDR1 MNHEY and CDR2 SVGAGI. V was cut by 8 bases and J by 1 base, with 18 bases left in between. The CDR3 spans 15 residues. The V and J genes are TRBV6-5 and TRBJ2-7; possibly TRBD2 for D (6 bases). This TCR was sampled from an older woman with COVID-19, enrolled during active disease. Specimen: peripheral blood. The CDR3, as DNA: TGTGCCAGCGTAGGTCGGGGGACGGATTCCTACGAGCAGTACTTC. Its protein product is CASVGRGTDSYEQYF.